This TCR beta chain emerged from a study of blood T cell repertoires in COVID-19. Study-wide context: The origin of the acute and convalescent COVID-19 samples was the United States, Italy and Spain.

Source study methods: The assay estimated nucleated cells by amplifying reference gene primers. Sequencing was performed with immunoSEQ multiplex PCR; in TCRdb, only in-frame clones are kept and a portion is missing. That table supplies the V and J calls and clone size; D and trimming were determined from the DNA. The table has more than 85,000 clones, 70% to 90% seen once. Germline CDR1 SGDLS, CDR2 YYNGEE. Trimming cost V 1 base and J 3 bases, with 14 bases left between them. The length of the CDR3 is 15 residues. This clone appeared a single time. The sample was peripheral blood. The clonotype originates from a human donor in a cohort sampled during active COVID-19. The chain uses TRBV9 and TRBJ2-7; maybe TRBD2 (5 bases). The CDR3 loop is CASSVSEGPNYEQYF. CDR3 nucleotides: TGTGCCAGCAGCGTATCCGAGGGCCCGAACTACGAGCAGTACTTC.